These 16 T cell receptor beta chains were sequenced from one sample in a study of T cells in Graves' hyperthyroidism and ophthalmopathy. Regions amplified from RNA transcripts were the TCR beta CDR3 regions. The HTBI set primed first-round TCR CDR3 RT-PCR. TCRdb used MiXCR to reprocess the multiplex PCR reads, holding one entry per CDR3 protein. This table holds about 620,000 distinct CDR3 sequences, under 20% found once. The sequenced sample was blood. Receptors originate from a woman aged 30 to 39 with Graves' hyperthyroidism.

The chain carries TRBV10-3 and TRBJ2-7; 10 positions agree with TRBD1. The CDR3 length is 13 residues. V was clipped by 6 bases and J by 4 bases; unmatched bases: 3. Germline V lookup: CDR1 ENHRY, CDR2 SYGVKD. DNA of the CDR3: TGTGCCATCAGGCTGGACAGGGGGTACGAGCAGTACTTC. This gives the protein CAIRLDRGYEQYF.

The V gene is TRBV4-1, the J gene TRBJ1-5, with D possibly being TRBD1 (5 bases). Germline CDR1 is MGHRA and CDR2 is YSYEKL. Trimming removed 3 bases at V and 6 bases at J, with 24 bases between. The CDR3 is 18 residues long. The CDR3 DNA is TGCGCCAGCAGCCACCCTTACGGACGGAGACGGGGGAGTCAGCCCCAGCATTTT. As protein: CASSHPYGRRRGSQPQHF.

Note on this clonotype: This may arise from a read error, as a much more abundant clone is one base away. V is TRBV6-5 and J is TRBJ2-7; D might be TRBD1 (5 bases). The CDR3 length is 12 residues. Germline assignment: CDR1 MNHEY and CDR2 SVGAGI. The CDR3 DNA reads TGTGCCGGCAGTTTAAGCAGGGACGAGCAGTACTTC. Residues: CAGSLSRDEQYF.

The CDR3 coding sequence is TGTGCCAGCAGACCCGGGACAGGGGGCGGCTCACCCCTCCACTTT. This translates into CASRPGTGGGSPLHF. V gene TRBV28 combines with J gene TRBJ1-6, with TRBD1 identical over 12 bases. There are 15 residues in the CDR3. V dropped 6 bases and J dropped 10; count of bases not matched to a gene: 7. Germline lookup yields CDR1 MDHEN and CDR2 SYDVKM.

CDR3 nucleotides: TGCGCCAGCAGCCCGGGGGCCTCAAGCTATGGCTACACCTTC. It encodes CASSPGASSYGYTF. This sequence joins TRBV5-1 and TRBJ1-2, with D perhaps TRBD1 (6 bases). Trimming cost V 4 bases and J 4 bases, with 14 bases left between them. The CDR3 has 14 amino acids. The germline CDR1 and CDR2 sequences are SGHRS and YFSETQ.

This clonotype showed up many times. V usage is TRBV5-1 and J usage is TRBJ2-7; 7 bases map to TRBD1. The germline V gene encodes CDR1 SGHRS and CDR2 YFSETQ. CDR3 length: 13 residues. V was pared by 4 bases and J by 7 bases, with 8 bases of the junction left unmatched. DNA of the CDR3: TGCGCCAGCAGCCCACGGACAGGCCCAGAGCAGTACTTC. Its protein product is CASSPRTGPEQYF.

The CDR3: CASSLRDRENEAFF. CDR3 sequence (DNA): TGCGCCAGCAGCCTACGGGACAGGGAGAATGAAGCTTTCTTT. The chain links TRBV5-1 to TRBJ1-1; TRBD1 matches at 9 bases. CDR3 length: 14 residues. Germline loops: CDR1 SGHRS, CDR2 YFSETQ. The J segment lost 7 bases and the V segment lost 4 bases, leaving 8 bases of the junction unmatched.

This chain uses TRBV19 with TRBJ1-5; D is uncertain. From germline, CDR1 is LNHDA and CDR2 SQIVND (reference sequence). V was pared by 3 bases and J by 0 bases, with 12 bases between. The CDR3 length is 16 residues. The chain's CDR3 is CASSMTDGYSNQPQHF. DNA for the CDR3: TGTGCCAGTAGTATGACCGACGGGTATAGCAATCAGCCCCAGCATTTT.

The CDR3, as DNA: TGCGCCAGCAGCCAAGGTCTACGTGGACCCTACGAGCAGTACTTC. It yields the protein CASSQGLRGPYEQYF. This rearrangement joins TRBV4-1 to TRBJ2-7, with unresolved D. This CDR3 is 15 amino acids long. V dropped 1 base and J dropped 2 bases, with 12 bases sitting between them. Germline V CDR1 and CDR2: MGHRA, YSYEKL.

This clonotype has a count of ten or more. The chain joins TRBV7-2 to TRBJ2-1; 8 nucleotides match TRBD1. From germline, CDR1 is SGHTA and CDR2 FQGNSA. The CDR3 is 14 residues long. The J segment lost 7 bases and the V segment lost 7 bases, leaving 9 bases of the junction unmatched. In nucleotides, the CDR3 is TGTGCCAGCACCGACAGGGGAGGATGGAATGAGCAGTTCTTC. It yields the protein CASTDRGGWNEQFF.

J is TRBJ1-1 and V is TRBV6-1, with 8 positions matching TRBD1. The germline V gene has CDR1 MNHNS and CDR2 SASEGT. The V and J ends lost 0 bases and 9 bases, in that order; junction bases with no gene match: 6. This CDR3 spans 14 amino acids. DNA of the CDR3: TGTGCCAGCAGTGAAGCGTACAGGGGGGGGAAAGCTTTCTTT. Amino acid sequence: CASSEAYRGGKAFF.

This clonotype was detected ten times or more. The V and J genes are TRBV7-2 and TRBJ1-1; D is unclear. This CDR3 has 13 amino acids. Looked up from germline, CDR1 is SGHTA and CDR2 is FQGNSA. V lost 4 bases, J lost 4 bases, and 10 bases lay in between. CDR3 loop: CASSSQFSTEAFF. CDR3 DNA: TGTGCCAGCAGCTCTCAGTTCTCCACTGAAGCTTTCTTT.

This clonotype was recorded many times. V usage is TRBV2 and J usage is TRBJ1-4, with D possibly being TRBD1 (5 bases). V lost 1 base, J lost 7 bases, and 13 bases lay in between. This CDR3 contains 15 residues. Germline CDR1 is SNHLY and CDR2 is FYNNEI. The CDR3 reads CASSEDGARSEKLFF. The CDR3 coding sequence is TGTGCCAGCAGTGAAGATGGGGCGCGGAGTGAAAAACTGTTTTTT.

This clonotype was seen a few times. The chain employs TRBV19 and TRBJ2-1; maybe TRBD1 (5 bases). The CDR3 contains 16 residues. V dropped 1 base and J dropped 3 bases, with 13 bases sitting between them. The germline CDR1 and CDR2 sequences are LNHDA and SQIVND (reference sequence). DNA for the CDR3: TGTGCCAGTAGTATAGTTCAGGGTCCCGTCTACAATGAGCAGTTCTTC. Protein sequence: CASSIVQGPVYNEQFF.

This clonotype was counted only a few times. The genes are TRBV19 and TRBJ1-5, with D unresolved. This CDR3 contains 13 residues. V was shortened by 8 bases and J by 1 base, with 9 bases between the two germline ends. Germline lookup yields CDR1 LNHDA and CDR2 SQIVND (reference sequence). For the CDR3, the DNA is TGTGCCAGTGGCCCAGCGAGCAATCAGCCCCAGCATTTT. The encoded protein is CASGPASNQPQHF.

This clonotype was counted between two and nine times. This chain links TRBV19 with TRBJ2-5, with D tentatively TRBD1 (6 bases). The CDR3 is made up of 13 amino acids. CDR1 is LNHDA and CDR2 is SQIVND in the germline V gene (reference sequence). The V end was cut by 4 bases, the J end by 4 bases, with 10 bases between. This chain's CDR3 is CASSNDRRETQYF. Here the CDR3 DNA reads TGTGCCAGTAGTAACGACAGGAGAGAGACCCAGTACTTC.